One and the same sample provided the 17 T cell receptor beta chains below, sequenced in a study of T cell responses to AZD1222 COVID-19 vaccine. TCRdb's copy holds only in-frame clones and misses some; the assay was immunoSEQ multiplex PCR. The sample has approximately 120,000 clones; about 88% are singletons. The sequencing used peripheral blood, collected on day 0 of AZD1222 vaccination. Receptors originate from an adult in good health.

Concerning this clone itself: The same CDR3 also results from other DNA sequences found in this sample. The chain recombines TRBV9 with TRBJ2-7, with TRBD2 matching over 8 bases. Germline values: CDR1 SGDLS, CDR2 YYNGEE. Trimming removed 0 bases from V and 4 bases from J; junction bases left unmatched: 3. The CDR3 has 14 amino acids. CDR3 protein: CASSVASGGYEQYF. As DNA, the CDR3 is TGTGCCAGCAGCGTAGCTTCGGGAGGGTACGAGCAGTACTTC.

The rearrangement links TRBV21-1 to TRBJ2-2; TRBD1 is taken as the D call from the table, unchecked against the DNA. TRBV21-1 is a documented pseudogene. The CDR3 is 19 residues long. The CDR3 region is CASSKSPWPLFLNTGELFF. The CDR3 DNA reads TGTGCCAGCAGCAAATCTCCCTGGCCTCTCTTCCTGAACACCGGGGAGCTGTTTTTT.

The chain joins TRBV9 to TRBJ2-1; D is uncertain. The germline V gene encodes CDR1 SGDLS and CDR2 YYNGEE. V was cut by 0 bases and J by 6 bases, with 10 bases left in between. The CDR3 has 14 amino acids. DNA for the CDR3: TGTGCCAGCAGCGTAGCGGTGTCAGGCAATGAGCAGTTCTTC. Translation gives CASSVAVSGNEQFF. The full variable domain, with the rest looked up from reference TRBV9 and TRBJ2-1, is DSGVTQTPKHLITATGQRVTLRCSPRSGDLSVYWYQQSLDQGLQFLIQYYNGEERAKGNILERFSAQQFPDLHSELNLSSLELGDSALYFCASSVAVSGNEQFFGPGTRLTVL.

This chain uses TRBV6-1 with TRBJ2-5; D not resolved. The ends were cut back, 3 bases at V and 2 bases at J, with 7 bases in the middle. This CDR3 contains 13 residues. CDR1 is MNHNS and CDR2 is SASEGT in the germline V gene. CDR3 region: CASSDQYQETQYF. The CDR3 region has the DNA TGTGCCAGCAGTGACCAGTATCAAGAGACCCAGTACTTC.

The gene calls are TRBV5-1 and TRBJ2-7; no reliable D call. CDR3 length: 11 amino acids. V shed 1 base and J shed 3 bases, with 2 bases lying between them. Germline V gives CDR1 SGHRS, CDR2 YFSETQ. CDR3 amino acids: CASSLFYEQYF. CDR3 DNA: TGCGCCAGCAGCTTGTTCTACGAGCAGTACTTC.

The V gene is TRBV18, the J gene TRBJ2-5; 11 bases fit TRBD1. The length of the CDR3 is 14 residues. V trimming: 4 bases; J trimming: 5 bases; junction bases outside the gene matches: 3. CDR1 and CDR2 (germline): KGHSH, LQKENI. The CDR3 protein is CASSQDRGQETQYF. The DNA for the CDR3 is TGTGCCAGCTCACAGGACAGGGGGCAGGAGACCCAGTACTTC.

In DNA form, the CDR3 reads TGTGCCAGCAGCTTAGACAGCAGCTCCTACAATGAGCAGTTCTTC. Its translation is CASSLDSSSYNEQFF. J is TRBJ2-1 and V is TRBV5-4, with TRBD1 as a possible D gene (5 bases). In germline, CDR1 is SGHNT, CDR2 YYREEE (reference sequence). The CDR3 is made up of 15 amino acids. Trimming removed 2 bases from V and 0 bases from J, with 9 bases in between.

The rearrangement links TRBV28 to TRBJ1-1; 8 bases are a match to TRBD1. The CDR3 is 16 amino acids. The J segment lost 0 bases and the V segment lost 2 bases, leaving 5 bases of the junction unmatched. The V gene's germline CDR1 is MDHEN and CDR2 SYDVKM. For the CDR3, the DNA is TGTGCCAGCAGTTTAGTGCCGGGACAGGTGAACACTGAAGCTTTCTTT. This encodes CASSLVPGQVNTEAFF.

The CDR3 loop reads CASSLIRRELFF. Written as DNA, the CDR3 is TGTGCCAGCAGCTTAATCCGCCGGGAGCTGTTTTTT. V and J are TRBV11-2 and TRBJ2-2; no reliable D call. Germline CDR1 and CDR2: SGHAT and FQNNGV. The CDR3 contains 12 residues. Trimming pared 2 bases from V and 9 bases from J, leaving 7 bases between.

This chain joins TRBV11-2 and TRBJ1-4, with TRBD1 matching over 8 bases. The CDR3 extends over 17 amino acids. V was clipped by 4 bases and J by 3 bases; unmatched bases: 10. The germline V gene has CDR1 SGHAT and CDR2 FQNNGV. The CDR3 loop reads CASSSNRGSRSNEKLFF. CDR3 sequence (DNA): TGTGCCAGCAGCTCAAACAGGGGGTCTCGATCTAATGAAAAACTGTTTTTT. The whole variable domain, filled in from reference TRBV11-2 and TRBJ1-4, reads EAGVAQSPRYKIIEKRQSVAFWCNPISGHATLYWYQQILGQGPKLLIQFQNNGVVDDSQLPKDRFSAERLKGVDSTLKIQPAKLEDSAVYLCASSSNRGSRSNEKLFFGSGTQLSVL.

This clone was recorded once. The rearrangement links TRBV12-3 or TRBV12-4 to TRBJ1-5; 8 bases match TRBD1. V lost 6 bases and J lost 3; bases outside the gene matches: 1. The CDR3 has 13 residues. The CDR3 bases are TGTGCCAGCAGGGGACAGGTCAATCAGCCCCAGCATTTT. The encoded protein is CASRGQVNQPQHF.

The J gene is TRBJ1-4, the V gene TRBV19, with D perhaps TRBD1 (5 bases). Deletions cut 6 bases from V and 0 bases from J, with 11 bases between. Germline assignment: CDR1 LNHDA and CDR2 SQIVND (reference sequence). The CDR3 loop spans 15 amino acids. CDR3 loop: CASSQAGATNEKLFF. CDR3 nucleotide sequence: TGTGCCAGTAGCCAGGCGGGGGCAACTAATGAAAAACTGTTTTTT.

This chain connects TRBV6-5 to TRBJ1-1, with TRBD1 as a possible D gene (6 bases). Germline V gene lookup returns CDR1 MNHEY and CDR2 SVGAGI. With 10 bases removed from V and 2 bases from J, the gap between germline ends came to 14 bases. This CDR3 contains 13 residues. The chain's CDR3 is CATVGTFNTEAFF. The CDR3 nucleotides read TGTGCCACGGTAGGGACATTCAACACTGAAGCTTTCTTT.

This clone was detected once. The chain joins TRBV5-1 to TRBJ1-2; D not resolved. This CDR3 region has 12 residues. Germline CDR1 is SGHRS and CDR2 is YFSETQ. The V end lost 5 bases, the J end lost 7 bases, and 12 bases lay between the germline ends. Here the CDR3 DNA reads TGCGCCAGCAGGGCGGGGAACGGTGGCTACACCTTC. It encodes CASRAGNGGYTF.

The chain is built from TRBV5-1 and TRBJ2-1, with 12 bases identical to TRBD2. Trimming took 0 bases from V and 4 from J; bases not matched to a gene: 5. This CDR3 is built from 17 residues. CDR1 SGHRS and CDR2 YFSETQ come from the germline V gene. CDR3 sequence reads: CASSLDLAGGPYNEQFF. The CDR3 DNA reads as TGCGCCAGCAGCTTGGATCTAGCGGGAGGGCCGTACAATGAGCAGTTCTTC.

V usage is TRBV9 and J usage is TRBJ1-4; D may be TRBD1 (6 bases). This CDR3 region has 15 residues. Germline CDR1 is SGDLS and CDR2 is YYNGEE. Trimming removed 4 bases at V and 0 bases at J, with 10 bases between. The DNA of the CDR3 is TGTGCCAGCAGCCTCGGGACAACAACTAATGAAAAACTGTTTTTT. Its translation: CASSLGTTTNEKLFF. Full variable domain (remainder filled in from reference TRBV9 and TRBJ1-4): DSGVTQTPKHLITATGQRVTLRCSPRSGDLSVYWYQQSLDQGLQFLIQYYNGEERAKGNILERFSAQQFPDLHSELNLSSLELGDSALYFCASSLGTTTNEKLFFGSGTQLSVL.

The chain links TRBV2 to TRBJ2-1, with D perhaps TRBD2 (6 bases). Deletions cut 3 bases from V and 16 bases from J, with 13 bases between. The germline gives CDR1 SNHLY, CDR2 FYNNEI. CDR3 length: 11 amino acids. CDR3: CASSEARRGFF. The DNA of the CDR3 is TGTGCCAGCAGTGAGGCGCGGCGGGGATTCTTC.